The clone carrying this T cell receptor beta chain was counted at least ten times. The sample is drawn from a study of T-cell reconstitution after alpha-beta-depleted transplantation in children. Germline CDR1 is LNHDA and CDR2 is SQIVND (reference sequence). The V end was cut by 7 bases, the J end by 4 bases, with 5 bases between. CDR3 size: 10 residues. Preparing the TCRbeta library involved the use of unique molecular identifiers. MiXCR, applied by TCRdb to the PCR reads, yields one record per CDR3 protein. The sample includes roughly 180,000 distinct CDR3 sequences, about 15% of them seen just once.

The rearrangement joins TRBV19 to TRBJ2-7; D gene ambiguous. The sequencing here drew on PBMCs from the stem cell graft donor, taken from the stem cell graft. This TCR was sampled from a human donor who donated a stem cell graft to a child with acute lymphoblastic leukemia. The CDR3 loop is CASIYYEQYF. The CDR3 coding sequence is TGTGCCAGTATCTATTACGAGCAGTACTTC.